The entry that follows covers one TCR beta chain sequence. The V end was cut by 7 bases, the J end by 4 bases, with 16 bases between. Per germline, CDR1 MNHEY and CDR2 SVGAGI. This CDR3 region has 15 residues. Assay: immunoSEQ multiplex PCR; the TCRdb copy retains only in-frame clones and omits some. The data hold 200,000 to 250,000 clones, with 80% to 90% observed a single time. This specimen comes from a study of blood T cell repertoires in COVID-19. Study context: Nucleic acid was either cDNA or gDNA, and it came from T cells, B-cell-depleted T cells, or PBMCs.

Sequenced material: peripheral blood. This sequence joins TRBV6-5 and TRBJ1-4; D might be TRBD1 (5 bases). This receptor was taken from a man aged 25-40 years with active or convalescent COVID-19. CDR3 DNA sequence: TGTGCCAGCAAAAAAGCGGGGACCCTTAATGAAAAACTGTTTTTT. Protein sequence: CASKKAGTLNEKLFF.